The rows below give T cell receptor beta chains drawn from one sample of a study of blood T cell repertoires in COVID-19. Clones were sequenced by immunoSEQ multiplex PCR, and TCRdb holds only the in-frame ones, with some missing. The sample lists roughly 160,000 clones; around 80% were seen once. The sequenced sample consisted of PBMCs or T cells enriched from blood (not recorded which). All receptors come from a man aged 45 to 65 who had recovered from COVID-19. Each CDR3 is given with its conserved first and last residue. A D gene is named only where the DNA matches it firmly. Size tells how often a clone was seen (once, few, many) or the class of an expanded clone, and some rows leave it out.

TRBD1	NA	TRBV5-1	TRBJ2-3	CASSPQGNPSTDTQYF	TGCGCCAGCAGCCCACAGGGGAATCCTAGCACAGATACGCAGTATTTT
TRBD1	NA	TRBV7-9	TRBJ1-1	CASSWGQRAEAFF	TGTGCCAGCAGCTGGGGACAGCGGGCTGAAGCTTTCTTT
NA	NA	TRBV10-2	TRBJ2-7	CASRPRGRSYEQYF	TGCGCCAGCAGGCCCAGGGGCCGCTCCTACGAGCAGTACTTC
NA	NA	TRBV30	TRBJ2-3	CAWSVRTVTTDTQYF	TGTGCCTGGAGTGTCCGGACAGTCACTACGGATACGCAGTATTTT
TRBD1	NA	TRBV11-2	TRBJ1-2	CASSSSGTGEGYTF	TGTGCCAGCAGCTCGTCCGGGACAGGGGAGGGCTACACCTTC
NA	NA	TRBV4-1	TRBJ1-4	CASSQTPILGANEKLFF	TGCGCCAGCAGCCAGACACCAATCTTAGGGGCTAATGAAAAACTGTTTTTT
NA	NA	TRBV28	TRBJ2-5	CASSLSFLKHQETQYF	TGTGCCAGCAGTTTATCATTCCTAAAACACCAAGAGACCCAGTACTTC
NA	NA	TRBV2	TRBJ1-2	CASSGTGSYGYTF	TGTGCCAGCAGTGGCACAGGGAGCTATGGCTACACCTTC
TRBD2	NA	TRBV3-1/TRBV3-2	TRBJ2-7	CASSLGSSGGAYEQYF	TGTGCCAGCAGCCTAGGATCTAGCGGGGGGGCCTACGAGCAGTACTTC
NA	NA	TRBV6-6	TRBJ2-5	CASSPPGGLETQYF	TGTGCCAGCAGTCCACCCGGGGGGCTGGAGACCCAGTACTTC
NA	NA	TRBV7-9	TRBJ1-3	CASSFPPLPSSTGGNTIYF	TGTGCCAGCAGCTTTCCCCCCCTCCCTTCATCAACAGGTGGAAACACCATATATTTT
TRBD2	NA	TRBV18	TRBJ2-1	CASSPPGLAGRPFNEQFF	TGTGCCAGCTCACCGCCAGGACTAGCGGGGAGGCCGTTCAATGAGCAGTTCTTC
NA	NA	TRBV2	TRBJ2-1	CASSDYSYNEQFF	TGTGCCAGCAGTGATTATTCCTACAATGAGCAGTTCTTC
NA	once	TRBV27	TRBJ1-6	CASSFSGRGNSPLHF	TGTGCCAGCAGTTTCTCGGGCAGGGGTAATTCACCCCTCCACTTT
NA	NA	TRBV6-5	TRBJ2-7	CASSYDGAYEQYF	TGTGCCAGCAGTTACGACGGAGCCTACGAGCAGTACTTC
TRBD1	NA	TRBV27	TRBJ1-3	CASSLRQGYTIYF	TGTGCCAGCAGTTTGCGACAGGGATACACCATATATTTT
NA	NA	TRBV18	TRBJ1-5	CASSPGGRGQPQHF	TGTGCCAGCTCACCCGGAGGTAGAGGTCAGCCCCAGCATTTT
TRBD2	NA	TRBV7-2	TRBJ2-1	CASSLYGGVYNEQFF	TGTGCCAGCAGCTTATACGGGGGGGTTTACAATGAGCAGTTCTTC
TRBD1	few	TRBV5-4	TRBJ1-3	CASISQGDSGNTIYF	TGTGCCAGCATCTCACAGGGGGACTCTGGAAACACCATATATTTT
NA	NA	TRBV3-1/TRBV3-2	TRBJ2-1	CASSPPPRRGIRTYNEQFF	TGTGCCAGCAGCCCCCCTCCTCGGAGGGGTATAAGAACCTACAATGAGCAGTTCTTC
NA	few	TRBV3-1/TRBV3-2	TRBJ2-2	CASSQDRGRANTGELFF	TGTGCCAGCAGCCAAGATCGAGGGAGAGCGAACACCGGGGAGCTGTTTTTT
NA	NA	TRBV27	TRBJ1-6	CASSFSGGSNSPLHF	TGTGCCAGCAGTTTTTCTGGGGGGAGTAATTCACCCCTCCACTTT
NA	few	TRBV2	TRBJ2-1	CASSDRQGWHGEQFF	TGTGCCAGCAGTGATAGGCAGGGATGGCACGGTGAGCAGTTCTTC
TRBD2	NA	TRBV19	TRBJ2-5	CASSIDETSVLETQYF	TGTGCCAGTAGTATAGATGAGACTAGCGTTTTGGAGACCCAGTACTTC
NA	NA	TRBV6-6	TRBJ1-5	CASSYSVGGIGQPQHF	TGTGCCAGCAGTTACTCGGTGGGAGGAATTGGACAGCCCCAGCATTTT
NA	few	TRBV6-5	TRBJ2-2	CASTERGSGELFF	TGTGCCAGCACCGAGCGAGGGTCCGGGGAGCTGTTTTTT
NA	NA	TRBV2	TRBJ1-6	CASSGEGGYNSPLHF	TGTGCCAGCAGTGGAGAGGGTGGCTATAATTCACCCCTCCACTTT
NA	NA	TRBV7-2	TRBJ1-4	CASSLARAPNEKLFF	TGTGCCAGCAGCTTAGCCAGGGCCCCTAATGAAAAACTGTTTTTT
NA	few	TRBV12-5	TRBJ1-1	CASALRRGEAFF	TGTGCTAGTGCCTTAAGGCGTGGGGAGGCTTTCTTT
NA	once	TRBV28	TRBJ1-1	CASSPGGRSAEAFF	TGTGCCAGCAGCCCGGGGGGGAGGAGCGCTGAAGCTTTCTTT
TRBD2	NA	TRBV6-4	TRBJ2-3	CASSAGTSGGTDTQYF	TGTGCCAGCAGTGCCGGGACTAGCGGGGGAACAGATACGCAGTATTTT
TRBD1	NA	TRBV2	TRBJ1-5	CASSERGTGKGQPQHF	TGTGCCAGCAGTGAAAGAGGGACAGGGAAGGGTCAGCCCCAGCATTTT
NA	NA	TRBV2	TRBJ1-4	CASSEYRSTRATNEKLFF	TGTGCCAGCAGTGAATATCGGTCCACTCGCGCAACTAATGAAAAACTGTTTTTT
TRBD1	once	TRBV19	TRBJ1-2	CASSYPDRESGYTF	TGTGCCAGTAGCTATCCCGACAGGGAGAGTGGCTACACCTTC
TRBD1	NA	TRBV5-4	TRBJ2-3	CASSSRDRFTDTQYF	TGTGCCAGCAGCTCCCGGGACAGATTCACAGATACGCAGTATTTT
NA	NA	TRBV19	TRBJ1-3	CASTLSARNTIYF	TGTGCCAGTACGCTGAGCGCCCGAAACACCATATATTTT
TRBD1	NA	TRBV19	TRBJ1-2	CASSIGQVHTF	TGTGCCAGTAGTATCGGACAGGTCCACACCTTC
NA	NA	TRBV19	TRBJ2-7	CASSQPYRSPTYEQYF	TGTGCCAGTAGTCAACCATACAGGAGCCCAACCTACGAGCAGTACTTC
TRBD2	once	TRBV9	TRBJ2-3	CASRLTGTRGRDTQYF	TGTGCCAGCCGACTGACCGGGACTAGGGGACGAGATACGCAGTATTTT
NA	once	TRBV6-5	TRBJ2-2	CASSYVRSTGELFF	TGTGCCAGCAGTTACGTCCGGAGCACCGGGGAGCTGTTTTTT
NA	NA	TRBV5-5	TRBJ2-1	CASSFRLNYNEQFF	TGTGCCAGCAGCTTTAGACTAAACTACAATGAGCAGTTCTTC
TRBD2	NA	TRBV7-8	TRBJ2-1	CASSTLADNEQFF	TGTGCCAGCAGCACCCTAGCGGACAATGAGCAGTTCTTC
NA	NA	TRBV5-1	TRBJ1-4	CASSLNARTTNEKLFF	TGCGCCAGCAGCTTAAATGCCAGGACAACTAATGAAAAACTGTTTTTT
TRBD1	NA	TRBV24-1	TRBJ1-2	CATSELHSWGDRERYGYTF	TGTGCCACCAGTGAACTCCACTCTTGGGGGGACAGGGAGCGCTATGGCTACACCTTC
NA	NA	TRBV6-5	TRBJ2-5	CASTRAKETQYF	TGTGCCAGCACCAGGGCTAAAGAGACCCAGTACTTC
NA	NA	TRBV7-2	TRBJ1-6	CASTAGSPLHF	TGTGCCAGCACAGCGGGTTCACCCCTCCACTTT
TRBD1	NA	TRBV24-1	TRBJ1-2	CATSDDGTGYGYTF	TGTGCCACCAGTGATGACGGGACAGGCTATGGCTACACCTTC
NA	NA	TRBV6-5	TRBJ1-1	CASSYNGYFNTEAFF	TGTGCCAGCAGTTACAACGGGTATTTCAACACTGAAGCTTTCTTT
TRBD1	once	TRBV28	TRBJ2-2	CASKTPGTGGSGELFF	TGTGCCAGCAAAACACCCGGGACAGGGGGGTCCGGGGAGCTGTTTTTT
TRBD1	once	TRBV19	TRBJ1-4	CASSIVVGQGGEKLFF	TGTGCCAGTAGTATTGTCGTCGGACAGGGAGGAGAAAAACTGTTTTTT